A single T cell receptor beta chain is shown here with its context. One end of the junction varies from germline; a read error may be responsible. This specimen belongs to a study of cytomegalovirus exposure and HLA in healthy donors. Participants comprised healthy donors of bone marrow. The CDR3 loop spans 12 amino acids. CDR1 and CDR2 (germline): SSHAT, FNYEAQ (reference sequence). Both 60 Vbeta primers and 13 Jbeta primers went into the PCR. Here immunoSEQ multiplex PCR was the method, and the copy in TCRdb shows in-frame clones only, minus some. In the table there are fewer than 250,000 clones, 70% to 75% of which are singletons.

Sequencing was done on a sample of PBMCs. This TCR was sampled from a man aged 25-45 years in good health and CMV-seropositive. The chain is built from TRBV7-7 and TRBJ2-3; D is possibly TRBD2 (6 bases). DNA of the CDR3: TGTGCTAGCAGCTTAGAGGGAGGTACGCAGTATTTT. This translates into CASSLEGGTQYF.